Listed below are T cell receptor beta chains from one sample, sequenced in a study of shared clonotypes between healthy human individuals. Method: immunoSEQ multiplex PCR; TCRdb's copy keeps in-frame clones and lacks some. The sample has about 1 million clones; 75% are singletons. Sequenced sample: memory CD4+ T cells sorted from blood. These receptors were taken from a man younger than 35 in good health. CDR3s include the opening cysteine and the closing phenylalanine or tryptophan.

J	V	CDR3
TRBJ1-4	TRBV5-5	CATSTATNEKLFF
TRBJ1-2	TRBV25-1	CASRRQGAEGYGYTF
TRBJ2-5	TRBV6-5	CASRIGLARGGTQYF
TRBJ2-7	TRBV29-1	CSVPGGGGYEQYF
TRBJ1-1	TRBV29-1	CSVPSARQGALTEAFF
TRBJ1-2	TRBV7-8	CASSHTGTGFGYTF
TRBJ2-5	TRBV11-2	CASSLTSGRFQETQYF
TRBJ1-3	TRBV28	CASRGVSSGNTIYF
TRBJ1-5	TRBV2	CASSDEPTGIGQPQHF
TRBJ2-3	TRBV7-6	CASSLQLGQTTDTQYF
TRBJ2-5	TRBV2	CASSSGGAFETQYF
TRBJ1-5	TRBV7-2	CASSSTGRNQPQHF
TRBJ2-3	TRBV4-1	CASSQPGTGTDTQYF
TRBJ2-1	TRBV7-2	CASSLYVGVAEGNEQFF
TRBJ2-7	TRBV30	CAWGTGGGLNSYEQYF
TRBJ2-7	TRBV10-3	CAIKGTDPTYEQYF
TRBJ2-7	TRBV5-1	CASKPGLAGGPREQYF
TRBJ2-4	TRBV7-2	CASSQDSASGNIQYF
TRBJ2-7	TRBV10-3	CAISVSTSPYEQYF
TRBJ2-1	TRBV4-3	CASSQDMASGNEQFF
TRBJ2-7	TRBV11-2	CASSLRSGSPYEQYF
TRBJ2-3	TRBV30	CAWSVGGGARIIQYF
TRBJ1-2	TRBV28	CASNVGVDRIYGYTF
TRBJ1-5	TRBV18	CASSMDRNQPQHF
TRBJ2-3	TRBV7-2	CASSADRGMTDTQYF
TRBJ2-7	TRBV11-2	CASSLDGTRLSYEQYF
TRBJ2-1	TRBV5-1	CASSPRASGGRSSYNEQFF
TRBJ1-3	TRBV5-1	CASSLAGQSGNTIYF
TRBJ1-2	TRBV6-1	CASSEGWGRNYGYTF
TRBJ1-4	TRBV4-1	CASSQDRKRSGKLFF
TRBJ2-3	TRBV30	CAWSKRAGGQDTQYF
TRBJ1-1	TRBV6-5	CASRSGQRAFF
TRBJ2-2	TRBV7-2	CASSWELAGPNTGELFF
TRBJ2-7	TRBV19	CASRRDSDRYEQYF
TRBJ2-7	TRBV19	CASSLGASGRSSYEQYF
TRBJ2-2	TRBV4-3	CASSQGAAGTFTGELFF
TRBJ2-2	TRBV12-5	CASGQGLAGTGELFF
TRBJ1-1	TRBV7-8	CASREGSGNTEAFF
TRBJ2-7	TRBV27	CASRTGNYEQYF
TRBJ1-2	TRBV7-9	CASSLDPYGYTF
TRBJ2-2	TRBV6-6	CASSNSGANTGELFF
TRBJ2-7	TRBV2	CASSSEHEQYF
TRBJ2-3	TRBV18	CASSSGGDTQYF
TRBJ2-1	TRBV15	CATSRDRARGMDEQFF
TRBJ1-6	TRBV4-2	CASAPQLGSQGASPLHF
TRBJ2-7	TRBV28	CAGAQGVGEQYF
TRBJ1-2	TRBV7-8	CASSTSSVVPTGTF
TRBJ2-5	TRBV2	CASSVLGGVETQYF
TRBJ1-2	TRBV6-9	CASSSRYTF
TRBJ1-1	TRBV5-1	CASSLGGQTFLNTEAFF
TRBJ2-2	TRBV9	CASSVAANTGELFF
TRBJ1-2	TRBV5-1	CASSANFNSYGYTF
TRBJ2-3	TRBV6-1	CASSELPDGTDTQYF
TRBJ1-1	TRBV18	CASSPHDLTEAFF
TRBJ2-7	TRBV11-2	CASSLLAGVSHEQYF
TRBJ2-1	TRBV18	CATQGGIYNEQFF
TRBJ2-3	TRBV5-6	CASSDTDTQYF
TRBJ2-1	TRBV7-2	CASSSTPIQRGIWDEQFF
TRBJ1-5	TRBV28	CASRGDREWHF